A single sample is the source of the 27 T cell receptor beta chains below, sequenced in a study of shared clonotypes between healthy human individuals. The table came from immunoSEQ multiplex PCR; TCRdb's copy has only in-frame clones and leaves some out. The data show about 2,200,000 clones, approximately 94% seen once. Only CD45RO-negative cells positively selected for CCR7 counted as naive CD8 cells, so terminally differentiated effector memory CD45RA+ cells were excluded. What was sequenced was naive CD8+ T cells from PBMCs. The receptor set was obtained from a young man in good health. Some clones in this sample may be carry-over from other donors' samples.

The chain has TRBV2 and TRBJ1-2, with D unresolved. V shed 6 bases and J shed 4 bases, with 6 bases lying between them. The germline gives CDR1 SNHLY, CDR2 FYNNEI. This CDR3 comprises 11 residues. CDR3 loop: CASSWGYGYTF. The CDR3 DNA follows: TGTGCCAGCAGCTGGGGCTATGGCTACACCTTC.

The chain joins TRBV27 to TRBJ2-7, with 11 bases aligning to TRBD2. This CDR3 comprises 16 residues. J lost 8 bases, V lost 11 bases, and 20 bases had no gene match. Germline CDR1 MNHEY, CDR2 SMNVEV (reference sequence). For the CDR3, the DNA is TGTGCCTCAAGTCCCCCACTAGCGGGAGTCCCCGGGCAGCAGTACTTC. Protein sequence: CASSPPLAGVPGQQYF.

Here the CDR3 DNA reads TGTGCCAGCCGCCCCGTCGGGACAGGATTATACAATGAGCAGTTCTTC. It yields the protein CASRPVGTGLYNEQFF. The chain carries TRBV7-8 and TRBJ2-1, with 8 nucleotides matching TRBD1. Germline trimming cut 8 bases from V and 4 bases from J; bases unmatched to any gene: 13. The germline V gene has CDR1 SGHVS and CDR2 FQNEAQ. The CDR3 is made up of 16 amino acids.

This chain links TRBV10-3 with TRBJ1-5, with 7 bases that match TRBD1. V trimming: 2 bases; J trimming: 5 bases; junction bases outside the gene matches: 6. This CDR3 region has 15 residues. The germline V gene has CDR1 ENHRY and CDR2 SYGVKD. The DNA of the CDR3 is TGTGCCATCAGTGAGGAGGGGGCGGGTGATCAGCCCCAGCATTTT. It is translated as CAISEEGAGDQPQHF.

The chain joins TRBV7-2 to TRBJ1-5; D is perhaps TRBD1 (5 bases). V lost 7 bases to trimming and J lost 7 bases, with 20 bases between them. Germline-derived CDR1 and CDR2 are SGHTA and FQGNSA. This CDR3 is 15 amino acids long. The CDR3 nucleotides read TGTGCCAGCACCCAAGAGGTGGGGCGTAGGCAGCCCCAGCATTTT. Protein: CASTQEVGRRQPQHF.

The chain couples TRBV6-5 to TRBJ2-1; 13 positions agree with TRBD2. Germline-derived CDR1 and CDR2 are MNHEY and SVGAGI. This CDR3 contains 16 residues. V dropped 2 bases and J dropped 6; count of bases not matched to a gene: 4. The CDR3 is CASSYKGLAGPNEQFF. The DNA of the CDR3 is TGTGCCAGCAGTTACAAGGGACTAGCGGGACCCAATGAGCAGTTCTTC.

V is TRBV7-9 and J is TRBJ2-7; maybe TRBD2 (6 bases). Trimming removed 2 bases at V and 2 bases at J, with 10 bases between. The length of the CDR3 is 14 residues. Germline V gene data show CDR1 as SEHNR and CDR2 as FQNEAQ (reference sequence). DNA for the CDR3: TGTGCCAGCAGCTTACGCGGGACTCCCTACGAGCAGTACTTC. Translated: CASSLRGTPYEQYF.

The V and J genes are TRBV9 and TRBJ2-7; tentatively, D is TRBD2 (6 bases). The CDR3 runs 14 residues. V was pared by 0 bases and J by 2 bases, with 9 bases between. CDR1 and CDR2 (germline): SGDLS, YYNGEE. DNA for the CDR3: TGTGCCAGCAGCGTAGAGGGGAGGACCTACGAGCAGTACTTC. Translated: CASSVEGRTYEQYF.

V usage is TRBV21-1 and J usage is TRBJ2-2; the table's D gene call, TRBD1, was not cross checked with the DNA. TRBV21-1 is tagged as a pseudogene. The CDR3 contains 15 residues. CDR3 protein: CAGRTGCLGTGELFF. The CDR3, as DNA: TGTGCCGGGAGAACAGGGTGCCTCGGCACCGGGGAGCTGTTTTTT.

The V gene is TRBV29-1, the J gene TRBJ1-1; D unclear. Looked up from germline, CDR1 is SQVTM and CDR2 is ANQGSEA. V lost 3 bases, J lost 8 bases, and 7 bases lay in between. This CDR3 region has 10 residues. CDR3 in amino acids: CSVDTVEAFF. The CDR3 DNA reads TGCAGCGTTGACACCGTCGAAGCTTTCTTT.

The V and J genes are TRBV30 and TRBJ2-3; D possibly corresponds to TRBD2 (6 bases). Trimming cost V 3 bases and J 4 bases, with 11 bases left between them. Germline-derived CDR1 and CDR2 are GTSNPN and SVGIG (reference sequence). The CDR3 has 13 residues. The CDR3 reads CAWSWGGADTQYF. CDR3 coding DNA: TGTGCCTGGAGCTGGGGAGGCGCAGATACGCAGTATTTT.

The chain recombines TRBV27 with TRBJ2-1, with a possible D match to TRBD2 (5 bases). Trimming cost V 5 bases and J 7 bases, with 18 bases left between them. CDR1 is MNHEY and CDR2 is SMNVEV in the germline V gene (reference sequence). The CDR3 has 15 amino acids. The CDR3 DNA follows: TGTGCCAGCAGTGCCGACGGTTGGAGAGGGAATGAGCAGTTCTTC. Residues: CASSADGWRGNEQFF.

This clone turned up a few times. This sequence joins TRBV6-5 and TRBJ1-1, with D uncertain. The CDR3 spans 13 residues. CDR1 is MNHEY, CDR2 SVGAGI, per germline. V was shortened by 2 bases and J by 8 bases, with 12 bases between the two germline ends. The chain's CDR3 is CASSYRPTSEAFF. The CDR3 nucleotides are TGTGCCAGCAGTTACCGACCGACATCCGAAGCTTTCTTT.

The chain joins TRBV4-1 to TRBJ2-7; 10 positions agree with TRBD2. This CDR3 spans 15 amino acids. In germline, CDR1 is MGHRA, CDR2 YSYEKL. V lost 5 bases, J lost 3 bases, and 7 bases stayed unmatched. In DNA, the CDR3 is TGCGCCAGCAGCAACCGGACTAGCGGATTCTACGAGCAGTACTTC. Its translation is CASSNRTSGFYEQYF.

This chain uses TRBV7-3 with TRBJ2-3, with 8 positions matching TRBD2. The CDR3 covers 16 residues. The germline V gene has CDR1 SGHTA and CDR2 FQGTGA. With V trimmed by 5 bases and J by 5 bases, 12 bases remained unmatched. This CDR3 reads CASSQRGSTRGDTQYF. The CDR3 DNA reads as TGTGCCAGCAGCCAGCGGGGGTCTACACGGGGAGATACGCAGTATTTT.

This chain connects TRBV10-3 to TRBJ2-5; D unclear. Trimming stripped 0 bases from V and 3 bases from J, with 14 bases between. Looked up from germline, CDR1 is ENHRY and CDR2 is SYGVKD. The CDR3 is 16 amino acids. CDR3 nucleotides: TGTGCCATCAGTGAGTCGAGGCCGATTGGAAAAGAGACCCAGTACTTC. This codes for CAISESRPIGKETQYF.

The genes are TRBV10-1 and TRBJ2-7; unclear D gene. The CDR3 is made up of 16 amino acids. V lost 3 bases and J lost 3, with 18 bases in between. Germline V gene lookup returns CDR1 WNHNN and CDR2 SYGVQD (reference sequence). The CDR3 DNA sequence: TGCGCCAGCAGTGAATCTACCTCCGGGCCTCACTACGAGCAGTACTTC. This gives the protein CASSESTSGPHYEQYF.

The CDR3 nucleotides read TGTGCCAGCAGCTTAGCGATAGCGGGAAAGGATGAGCAGTTCTTC. Its protein product is CASSLAIAGKDEQFF. The chain recombines TRBV7-8 with TRBJ2-1, with 8 bases that match TRBD2. Trimming removed 0 bases from V and 8 bases from J; junction bases left unmatched: 6. Germline CDR1 SGHVS, CDR2 FQNEAQ. The CDR3 covers 15 residues.

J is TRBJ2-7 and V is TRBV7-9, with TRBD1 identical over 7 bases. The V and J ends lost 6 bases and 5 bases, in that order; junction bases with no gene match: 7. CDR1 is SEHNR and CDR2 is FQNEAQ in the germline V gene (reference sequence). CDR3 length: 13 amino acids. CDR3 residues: CASRPRTGDEQYF. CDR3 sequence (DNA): TGTGCCAGCAGGCCACGGACAGGAGACGAGCAGTACTTC. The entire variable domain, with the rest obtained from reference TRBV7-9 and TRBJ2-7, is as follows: DTGVSQNPRHKITKRGQNVTFRCDPISEHNRLYWYRQTLGQGPEFLTYFQNEAQLEKSRLLSDRFSAERPKGSFSTLEIQRTEQGDSAMYLCASRPRTGDEQYFGPGTRLTVT.

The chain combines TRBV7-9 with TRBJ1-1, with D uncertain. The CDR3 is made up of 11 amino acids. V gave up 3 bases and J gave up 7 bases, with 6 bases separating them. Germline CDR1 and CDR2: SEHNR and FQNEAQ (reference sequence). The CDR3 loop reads CASSFNNEAFF. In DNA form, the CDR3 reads TGTGCCAGCAGCTTTAATAATGAAGCTTTCTTT.

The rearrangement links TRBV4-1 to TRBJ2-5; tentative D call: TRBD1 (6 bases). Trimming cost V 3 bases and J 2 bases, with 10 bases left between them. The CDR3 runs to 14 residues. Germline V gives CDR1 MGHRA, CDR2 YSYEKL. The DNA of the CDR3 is TGCGCCAGCAGCCACGGACAGCGTCAAGAGACCCAGTACTTC. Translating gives CASSHGQRQETQYF.

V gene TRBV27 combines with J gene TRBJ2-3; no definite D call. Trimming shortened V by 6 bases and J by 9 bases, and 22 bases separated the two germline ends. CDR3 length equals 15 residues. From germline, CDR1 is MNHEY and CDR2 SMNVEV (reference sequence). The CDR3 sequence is CASSLDTHGSGTQYF. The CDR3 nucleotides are TGTGCCAGCAGCCTTGACACCCACGGTTCCGGCACGCAGTATTTT.

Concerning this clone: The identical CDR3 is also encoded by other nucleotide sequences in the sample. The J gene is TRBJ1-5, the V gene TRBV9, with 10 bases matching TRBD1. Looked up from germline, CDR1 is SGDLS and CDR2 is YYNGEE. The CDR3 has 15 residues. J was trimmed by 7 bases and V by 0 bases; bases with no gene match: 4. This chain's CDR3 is CASSVGTGGGQPQHF. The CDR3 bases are TGTGCCAGCAGCGTAGGGACAGGGGGAGGGCAGCCCCAGCATTTT.

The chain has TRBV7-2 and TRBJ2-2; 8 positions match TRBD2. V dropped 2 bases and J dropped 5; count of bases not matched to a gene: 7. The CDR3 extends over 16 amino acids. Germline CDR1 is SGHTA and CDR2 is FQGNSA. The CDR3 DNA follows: TGTGCCAGCAGCTTACAAGCGGGAGAAGCGACCGGGGAGCTGTTTTTT. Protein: CASSLQAGEATGELFF.

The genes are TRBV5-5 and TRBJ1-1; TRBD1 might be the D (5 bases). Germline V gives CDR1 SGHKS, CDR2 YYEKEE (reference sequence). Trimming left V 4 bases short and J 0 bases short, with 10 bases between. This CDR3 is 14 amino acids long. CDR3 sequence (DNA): TGTGCCAGCAGCCTCAGGGTAGTGAACACTGAAGCTTTCTTT. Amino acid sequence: CASSLRVVNTEAFF.

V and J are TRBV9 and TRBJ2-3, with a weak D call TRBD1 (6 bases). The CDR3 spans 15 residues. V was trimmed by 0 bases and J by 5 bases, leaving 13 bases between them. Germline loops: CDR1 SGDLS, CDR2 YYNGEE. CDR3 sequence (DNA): TGTGCCAGCAGCGTAGACGGCAGGGGCAGAGATACGCAGTATTTT. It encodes CASSVDGRGRDTQYF.

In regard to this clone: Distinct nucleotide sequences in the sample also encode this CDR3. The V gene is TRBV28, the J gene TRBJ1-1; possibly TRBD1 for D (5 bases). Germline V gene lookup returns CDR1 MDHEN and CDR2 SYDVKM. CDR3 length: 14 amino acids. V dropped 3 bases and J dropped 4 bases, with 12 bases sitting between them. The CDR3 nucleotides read TGTGCCAGCAGTTTCCGGCAGGGAGGCACTGAAGCTTTCTTT. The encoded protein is CASSFRQGGTEAFF.